This TCR beta chain is from a study of radiotherapy plus CTLA-4 blockade in lung cancer. Assay used: immunoSEQ multiplex PCR; TCRdb lists only in-frame clones, some missing. The sample records 13,000 or so clones, roughly four fifths being singletons. The CDR3 extends over 15 amino acids. Germline CDR1 reads SGHDT; CDR2 reads YYEEEE. The junction had 1 base not matched to a gene; V was cut back by 0 bases and J by 5 bases. This specimen consisted of peripheral blood, obtained from a patient treated with radiotherapy plus ipilimumab. The receptor comes from a human donor with non-small cell lung cancer that progressed on radiotherapy plus ipilimumab. The chain joins TRBV5-6 to TRBJ1-4, with TRBD1 matching over 10 bases. The CDR3 sequence: CASSLGDRGNEKLFF. The CDR3 nucleotides are TGTGCCAGCAGCTTGGGGGACAGGGGAAATGAAAAACTGTTTTTT.